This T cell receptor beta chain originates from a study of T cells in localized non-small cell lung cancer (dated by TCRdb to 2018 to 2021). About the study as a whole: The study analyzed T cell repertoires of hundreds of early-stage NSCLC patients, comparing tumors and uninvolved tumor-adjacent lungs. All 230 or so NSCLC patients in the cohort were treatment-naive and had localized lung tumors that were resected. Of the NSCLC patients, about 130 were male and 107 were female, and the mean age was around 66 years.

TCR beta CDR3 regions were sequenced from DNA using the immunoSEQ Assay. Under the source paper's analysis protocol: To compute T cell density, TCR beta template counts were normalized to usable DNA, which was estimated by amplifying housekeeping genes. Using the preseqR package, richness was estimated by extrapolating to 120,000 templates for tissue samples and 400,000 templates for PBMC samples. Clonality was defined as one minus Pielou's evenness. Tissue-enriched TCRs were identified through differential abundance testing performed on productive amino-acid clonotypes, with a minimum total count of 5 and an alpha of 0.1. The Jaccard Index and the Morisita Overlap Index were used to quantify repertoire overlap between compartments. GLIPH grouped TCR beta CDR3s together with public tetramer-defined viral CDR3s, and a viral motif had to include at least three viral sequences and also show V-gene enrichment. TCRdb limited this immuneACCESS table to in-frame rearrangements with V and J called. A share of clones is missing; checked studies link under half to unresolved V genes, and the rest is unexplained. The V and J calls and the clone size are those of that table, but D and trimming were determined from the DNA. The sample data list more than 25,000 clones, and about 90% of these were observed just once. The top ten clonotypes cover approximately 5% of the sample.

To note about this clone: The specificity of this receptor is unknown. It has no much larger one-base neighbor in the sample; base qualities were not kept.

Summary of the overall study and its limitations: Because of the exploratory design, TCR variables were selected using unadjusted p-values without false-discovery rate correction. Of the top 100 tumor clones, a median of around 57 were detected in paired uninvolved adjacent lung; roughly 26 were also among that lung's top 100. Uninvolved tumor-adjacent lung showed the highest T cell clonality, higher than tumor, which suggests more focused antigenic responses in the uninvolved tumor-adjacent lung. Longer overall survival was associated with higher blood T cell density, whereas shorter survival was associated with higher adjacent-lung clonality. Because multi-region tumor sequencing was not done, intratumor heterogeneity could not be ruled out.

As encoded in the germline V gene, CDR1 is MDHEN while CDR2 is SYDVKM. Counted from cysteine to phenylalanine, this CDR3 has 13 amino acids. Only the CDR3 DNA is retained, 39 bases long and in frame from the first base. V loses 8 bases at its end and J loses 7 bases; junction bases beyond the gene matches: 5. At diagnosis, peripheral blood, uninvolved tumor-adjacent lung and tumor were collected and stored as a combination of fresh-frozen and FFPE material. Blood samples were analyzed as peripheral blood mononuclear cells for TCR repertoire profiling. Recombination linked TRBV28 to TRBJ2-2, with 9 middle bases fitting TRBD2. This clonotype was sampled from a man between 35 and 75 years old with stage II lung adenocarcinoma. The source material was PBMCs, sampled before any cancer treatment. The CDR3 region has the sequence CASAGGRFGELFF. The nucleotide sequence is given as TGTGCCAGCGCGGGAGGGCGGTTCGGGGAGCTGTTTTTT.